Below are 26 T cell receptor beta chains sequenced from a single sample in a study of Ad26.COV2.S vaccination and SARS-CoV-2 variants. Treatment defined: roughly 20 received Ad26.COV2.S at low or high dose, single or two shots; 5 received placebo; per-sample allocation not given. Specimens were obtained on day 63 following the first vaccine or placebo injection. Here immunoSEQ multiplex PCR was the method, and the copy in TCRdb shows in-frame clones only, minus some. In the table there are some 390,000 clones, about 85% of which are singletons. The sample in question was peripheral blood, obtained in a trial of Ad26.COV2.S vaccine versus placebo. These receptors were collected from a person between 18 and 65 years old who received the Ad26.COV2.S COVID-19 vaccine or a placebo.

This sequence joins TRBV28 and TRBJ1-4, with 7 bases fitting TRBD1. This CDR3 has 14 residues. The V gene end was trimmed by 4 bases and the J gene end by 2 bases; junction bases not matched to a gene: 1. Looked up from germline, CDR1 is MDHEN and CDR2 is SYDVKM. In DNA form, the CDR3 reads TGTGCCAGCAGTTGGGGACAGACTAATGAAAAACTGTTTTTT. The encoded protein is CASSWGQTNEKLFF. The variable domain in full, completed from reference TRBV28 and TRBJ1-4, reads DVKVTQSSRYLVKRTGEKVFLECVQDMDHENMFWYRQDPGLGLRLIYFSYDVKMKEKGDIPEGYSVSREKKERFSLILESASTNQTSMYLCASSWGQTNEKLFFGSGTQLSVL.

V and J are TRBV4-1 and TRBJ2-3; D is uncertain. V gave up 3 bases and J gave up 0 bases, with 13 bases separating them. In germline, CDR1 is MGHRA, CDR2 YSYEKL. CDR3 size: 16 residues. The CDR3 region has the DNA TGCGCCAGCAGCCATCCCCTGGGGTCTAGCACAGATACGCAGTATTTT. This gives the protein CASSHPLGSSTDTQYF.

Here the CDR3 DNA reads TGCGCCAGCAGCCAAGTAGGCGGGCGGGCCTACGAGCAGTACTTC. Amino acids: CASSQVGGRAYEQYF. V gene TRBV4-1 combines with J gene TRBJ2-7; tentative D call: TRBD2 (5 bases). With 1 base removed from V and 2 bases from J, the gap between germline ends came to 12 bases. The CDR3 is made up of 15 amino acids. Germline lookup yields CDR1 MGHRA and CDR2 YSYEKL.

This clone was found once. The V gene is TRBV2, the J gene TRBJ1-4, with TRBD1 identical over 8 bases. CDR1 and CDR2 from the germline V gene are SNHLY and FYNNEI. After removal of 4 bases from V and 0 bases from J, the junction contained 7 bases not matched to a gene. The CDR3 runs to 17 residues. As DNA, the CDR3 is TGTGCCAGCAGTGGCGGGACAGGCCCTGCAACTAATGAAAAACTGTTTTTT. This sequence encodes CASSGGTGPATNEKLFF.

The table lists this clone with a count of one. The J gene is TRBJ1-2, the V gene TRBV10-2; D is possibly TRBD1 (6 bases). Germline CDR1 reads WSHSY; CDR2 reads SAAADI. V lost 0 bases and J lost 7, with 15 bases in between. There are 15 residues in the CDR3. The DNA for the CDR3 is TGCGCCAGCAGTGAGTCCGGACAGCCCGGGAGTGGCTACACCTTC. Protein sequence: CASSESGQPGSGYTF.

This clone has a handful of counts. The chain joins TRBV27 to TRBJ2-1, with a possible D match to TRBD1 (6 bases). Germline loops: CDR1 MNHEY, CDR2 SMNVEV (reference sequence). Trimming shortened V by 3 bases and J by 5 bases, and 11 bases separated the two germline ends. The CDR3 consists of 14 residues. CDR3 sequence (DNA): TGTGCCAGCAGTTTCAACAGGGCAGACAATGAGCAGTTCTTC. Its protein is CASSFNRADNEQFF.

The chain carries TRBV4-1 and TRBJ1-5; perhaps TRBD1 as D (6 bases). The CDR3 length is 15 residues. CDR1 and CDR2 (germline): MGHRA, YSYEKL. V was pared by 0 bases and J by 3 bases, with 9 bases between. CDR3 nucleotide sequence: TGCGCCAGCAGCCAAGATGGGACATACAATCAGCCCCAGCATTTT. Translation gives CASSQDGTYNQPQHF.

The gene calls are TRBV15 and TRBJ1-4; possibly TRBD1 for D (6 bases). The germline gives CDR1 LNHNV, CDR2 YYDKDF (reference sequence). The CDR3 covers 16 residues. Trimming removed 5 bases at V and 8 bases at J, with 21 bases between. CDR3 region: CATSEASQGAGEKLFF. In DNA form, the CDR3 reads TGTGCCACCAGCGAGGCCTCACAGGGTGCAGGAGAAAAACTGTTTTTT.

The chain joins TRBV3-1 (or the pseudogene TRBV3-2) to TRBJ2-3; D is possibly TRBD1 or TRBD2 (6 bases each). Trimming took off 2 bases at V and 2 bases at J, with 11 bases between the two ends. The CDR3 consists of 15 residues. Germline V CDR1 and CDR2: LGHDT, YNNKEL (reference sequence). The CDR3 region is CASSQTGAATDTQYF. CDR3 bases: TGTGCCAGCAGCCAAACGGGGGCCGCCACAGATACGCAGTATTTT.

This chain links TRBV7-8 with TRBJ1-4, with 7 bases fitting TRBD1. The germline V gene has CDR1 SGHVS and CDR2 FQNEAQ. CDR3 length: 16 amino acids. V gave up 3 bases and J gave up 3 bases; unmatched junction bases: 7. In DNA, the CDR3 is TGTGCCAGCAGCTTCACCCGGGACAGACCTAATGAAAAACTGTTTTTT. Amino acids: CASSFTRDRPNEKLFF.

The chain carries TRBV4-3 and TRBJ2-5; the D gene is possibly TRBD2 (7 bases). Between the trimmed V and J ends, which lost 0 bases and 1 base, there was a span of 9 bases. CDR1 and CDR2 (germline): LGHNA, YSLEER. The CDR3 runs 15 residues. The chain's CDR3 is CASSQDGGPQETQYF. The DNA of the CDR3 is TGCGCCAGCAGCCAAGACGGGGGGCCCCAAGAGACCCAGTACTTC.

The chain combines TRBV7-8 with TRBJ2-2; 8 bases line up with TRBD1. CDR3 size: 14 residues. Germline CDR1 reads SGHVS; CDR2 reads FQNEAQ. The V segment lost 5 bases and the J segment 3 bases; nucleotides outside the gene matches: 2. CDR3 nucleotide sequence: TGTGCCAGCAGCCTGACAGGGGACACCGGGGAGCTGTTTTTT. Its protein is CASSLTGDTGELFF.

This CDR3 is CASSQEVGQPQHF. Here the CDR3 DNA reads TGCGCCAGCAGCCAAGAAGTGGGTCAGCCCCAGCATTTT. The genes are TRBV4-1 and TRBJ1-5; D not resolved. This CDR3 is built from 13 residues. In germline, CDR1 is MGHRA, CDR2 YSYEKL. V was trimmed by 0 bases and J by 6 bases, leaving 6 bases between them.

In this sample, this clone turned up once. The V and J genes are TRBV3-1 (or the pseudogene TRBV3-2) and TRBJ1-3; the match to TRBD1 covers 7 bases. This CDR3 comprises 16 residues. The V and J ends lost 0 bases and 2 bases, in that order; junction bases with no gene match: 4. The germline gives CDR1 LGHDT, CDR2 YNNKEL (reference sequence). Here the CDR3 reads CASSQEVTGTGNTIYF. CDR3 nucleotides: TGTGCCAGCAGCCAAGAGGTGACAGGGACTGGAAACACCATATATTTT.

J is TRBJ1-1 and V is TRBV7-2; 9 positions match TRBD1. Germline assignment: CDR1 SGHTA and CDR2 FQGNSA. CDR3 length: 15 amino acids. V gave up 4 bases and J gave up 1 base; unmatched junction bases: 4. CDR3 bases: TGTGCCAGCAGCTCAGCGACAGGGGGGAACACTGAAGCTTTCTTT. The encoded protein is CASSSATGGNTEAFF.

The chain couples TRBV4-1 to TRBJ2-5; 7 positions agree with TRBD2. The CDR3 covers 15 residues. J lost 4 bases, V lost 1 base, and 6 bases had no gene match. CDR1 and CDR2 (germline): MGHRA, YSYEKL. The CDR3 loop reads CASSQGGGRGETQYF. CDR3 coding DNA: TGCGCCAGCAGCCAAGGCGGGGGTCGGGGAGAGACCCAGTACTTC.

The chain couples TRBV19 to TRBJ1-2; 9 bases align to TRBD1. The CDR3 consists of 17 residues. Germline CDR1 and CDR2: LNHDA and SQIVND (reference sequence). V trimming: 1 base; J trimming: 6 bases; junction bases outside the gene matches: 12. The CDR3 region is CASSIGPGQGGRDGYTF. CDR3 nucleotides: TGTGCCAGTAGTATAGGGCCGGGACAGGGAGGTAGAGATGGCTACACCTTC.

This clone was recorded once. V gene TRBV27 combines with J gene TRBJ2-2, with D possibly being TRBD1 (6 bases). This CDR3 has 14 amino acids. Germline CDR1 MNHEY, CDR2 SMNVEV (reference sequence). Trimming cost V 5 bases and J 3 bases, with 10 bases left between them. CDR3 protein: CASSRQAYTGELFF. The CDR3 DNA sequence: TGTGCCAGCAGTCGACAGGCGTACACCGGGGAGCTGTTTTTT.

V is TRBV7-2 and J is TRBJ2-3, with TRBD2 as a possible D gene (7 bases). Trimming removed 0 bases from V and 5 bases from J, with 18 bases in between. This CDR3 contains 17 residues. CDR1 and CDR2 (germline): SGHTA, FQGNSA. CDR3 sequence: CASSLALTGGGKDTQYF. The CDR3 DNA sequence: TGTGCCAGCAGCTTAGCGCTAACGGGGGGCGGGAAAGATACGCAGTATTTT.

The V gene is TRBV4-3, the J gene TRBJ2-3; D might be TRBD1 or TRBD2, each matching 7 bases. V was cut by 2 bases and J by 5 bases, with 17 bases left in between. This CDR3 is 16 amino acids long. In germline, CDR1 is LGHNA, CDR2 YSLEER. The CDR3 region is CASSQTQGGVGDTQYF. The CDR3 region has the DNA TGCGCCAGCAGCCAAACGCAGGGGGGGGTTGGAGATACGCAGTATTTT.

The chain is built from TRBV19 and TRBJ1-6, with D hard to call. The CDR3 is 16 residues long. V was clipped by 7 bases and J by 7 bases, with 20 bases between them. Germline lookup yields CDR1 LNHDA and CDR2 SQIVND (reference sequence). CDR3: CASTPGFDGGNSPLHF. Written as DNA, the CDR3 is TGTGCCAGTACCCCGGGGTTCGATGGCGGGAATTCACCCCTCCACTTT.

This chain connects TRBV28 to TRBJ1-2; 9 bases map to TRBD1. Per germline, CDR1 MDHEN and CDR2 SYDVKM. Losses at the gene ends were 2 bases for V and 8 bases for J; bases not matched to a gene: 3. The CDR3 covers 13 residues. CDR3 in amino acids: CASSLTGGPGYTF. The CDR3 DNA follows: TGTGCCAGCAGTTTAACAGGGGGCCCGGGCTACACCTTC.

This clone was seen a few times. This sequence joins TRBV3-1 (or the pseudogene TRBV3-2) and TRBJ1-5; possibly TRBD1 for D (5 bases). CDR1 and CDR2 from the germline V gene are LGHDT and YNNKEL (reference sequence). Trimming left V 3 bases short and J 9 bases short, with 12 bases between. The CDR3 spans 13 residues. CDR3 sequence: CASSQRGIGPQHF. The CDR3 DNA follows: TGTGCCAGCAGCCAGCGGGGGATCGGGCCCCAGCATTTT.

The chain carries TRBV19 and TRBJ2-2, with a tentative D call TRBD2 (6 bases). V lost 5 bases, J lost 6 bases, and 13 bases lay in between. Germline V gene data show CDR1 as LNHDA and CDR2 as SQIVND (reference sequence). The CDR3 totals 14 residues. CDR3 protein: CASSATREAGELFF. CDR3 bases: TGTGCCAGTAGTGCAACCAGGGAGGCCGGGGAGCTGTTTTTT.

The genes are TRBV19 and TRBJ2-7; 7 bases line up with TRBD1. The CDR3 covers 13 residues. Germline loops: CDR1 LNHDA, CDR2 SQIVND (reference sequence). J gave up 2 bases and V 4 bases, and 2 bases lay outside the gene matches. CDR3 region: CASSNRGPYEQYF. In nucleotides, the CDR3 is TGTGCCAGTAGTAACAGGGGACCCTACGAGCAGTACTTC.

The chain links TRBV6-1 to TRBJ2-4; TRBD2 matches 9 bases. Germline V gene sequence: CDR1 MNHNS, CDR2 SASEGT. The J segment lost 0 bases and the V segment lost 3 bases, leaving 12 bases of the junction unmatched. The CDR3 contains 19 residues. The CDR3 loop reads CASSDGRRGGLLAKNIQYF. The CDR3 DNA reads as TGTGCCAGCAGTGATGGAAGGCGGGGGGGGTTACTAGCCAAAAACATTCAGTACTTC.